The 18 T cell receptor beta chains below come from one sample, sequenced in a study of blood T cell repertoires in COVID-19. Clones were sequenced by immunoSEQ multiplex PCR, and TCRdb holds only the in-frame ones, with some missing. The sample holds 150,000 to 180,000 clones, around 82% seen once. What was sequenced was peripheral blood. The receptors come from a man aged 55 to 70 with COVID-19, enrolled during active disease.

The CDR3 reads CASSLGDGGINSYEQYF. The CDR3 nucleotides are TGTGCCAGCAGCTTAGGAGACGGCGGAATAAACTCCTACGAGCAGTACTTC. The chain recombines TRBV7-9 with TRBJ2-7, with D hard to call. The V gene lost 1 base and the J gene lost 0 bases, with 16 bases spanning the gap. Germline V CDR1 and CDR2: SEHNR, FQNEAQ (reference sequence). The CDR3 spans 17 residues. Drawing the rest from reference TRBV7-9 and TRBJ2-7, the complete variable domain is DTGVSQNPRHKITKRGQNVTFRCDPISEHNRLYWYRQTLGQGPEFLTYFQNEAQLEKSRLLSDRFSAERPKGSFSTLEIQRTEQGDSAMYLCASSLGDGGINSYEQYFGPGTRLTVT.

The rearrangement links TRBV19 to TRBJ1-5; the D gene is possibly TRBD1 (6 bases). This CDR3 is 15 amino acids long. Trimming took off 4 bases at V and 0 bases at J, with 10 bases between the two ends. Germline loops: CDR1 LNHDA, CDR2 SQIVND (reference sequence). CDR3 sequence: CASSTGQSSNQPQHF. CDR3 nucleotide sequence: TGTGCCAGTAGTACTGGACAGTCTAGCAATCAGCCCCAGCATTTT.

The V gene is TRBV19, the J gene TRBJ1-6; TRBD1 agrees at 9 bases. Germline V gene sequence: CDR1 LNHDA, CDR2 SQIVND (reference sequence). The V and J ends lost 5 bases and 7 bases, in that order; junction bases with no gene match: 3. The CDR3 is 14 amino acids. CDR3 DNA: TGTGCCAGTAGTTCTGGGACAGGGAATTCACCCCTCCACTTT. Residues: CASSSGTGNSPLHF. The whole variable domain, filled in from reference TRBV19 and TRBJ1-6, reads DGGITQSPKYLFRKEGQNVTLSCEQNLNHDAMYWYRQDPGQGLRLIYYSQIVNDFQKGDIAEGYSVSREKKESFPLTVTSAQKNPTAFYLCASSSGTGNSPLHFGNGTRLTVT.

The chain is built from TRBV29-1 and TRBJ2-5; 8 bases match TRBD1. The trim removed 4 bases at V and 0 bases at J, leaving 7 bases unmatched. Germline-derived CDR1 and CDR2 are SQVTM and ANQGSEA. The length of the CDR3 is 15 residues. CDR3 bases: TGCAGCGTTGGTGGGGCCAGGGGGCACCAAGAGACCCAGTACTTC. Protein product: CSVGGARGHQETQYF. Drawing the rest from reference TRBV29-1 and TRBJ2-5, the complete variable domain is SAVISQKPSRDICQRGTSLTIQCQVDSQVTMMFWYRQQPGQSLTLIATANQGSEATYESGFVIDKFPISRPNLTFSTLTVSNMSPEDSSIYLCSVGGARGHQETQYFGPGTRLLVL.

V usage is TRBV7-8 and J usage is TRBJ1-5, with D perhaps matching TRBD1 (6 bases). Germline V gives CDR1 SGHVS, CDR2 FQNEAQ. The V and J ends lost 4 bases and 7 bases respectively, with 20 bases between them. The CDR3 has 16 amino acids. This CDR3 is CASSYTLRGGDQPQHF. The CDR3 DNA is TGTGCCAGCAGCTATACATTGCGGGGGGGCGACCAGCCCCAGCATTTT. Full variable domain (remainder filled in from reference TRBV7-8 and TRBJ1-5): GAGVSQSPRYKVAKRGQDVALRCDPISGHVSLFWYQQALGQGPEFLTYFQNEAQLDKSGLPSDRFFAERPEGSVSTLKIQRTQQEDSAVYLCASSYTLRGGDQPQHFGDGTRLSIL.

The V call is TRBV20-1, the J call TRBJ1-5; D is perhaps TRBD1 (6 bases). The CDR3 totals 10 residues. Germline loops: CDR1 DFQATT, CDR2 SNEGSKA (reference sequence). CDR3 protein: CSTGHQPQHF. CDR3 in DNA: TGCAGCACAGGGCACCAGCCCCAGCATTTT.

The gene calls are TRBV29-1 and TRBJ2-7, with D maybe TRBD1 (6 bases). This CDR3 has 15 residues. Between the trimmed V and J ends, which lost 4 bases and 4 bases, there was a span of 20 bases. From germline, CDR1 is SQVTM and CDR2 ANQGSEA. In DNA, the CDR3 is TGCAGCGTTGGTACTGCGACAGGATTTAATTACGAGCAGTACTTC. Amino acids: CSVGTATGFNYEQYF.

This sequence joins TRBV6-2 or TRBV6-3 and TRBJ2-7; 10 bases line up with TRBD2. With 4 bases clipped from V and 0 bases from J, the junction kept 0 bases outside the gene matches. CDR1 and CDR2 (germline): MNHEY, SVGEGT. This CDR3 is built from 14 residues. The CDR3 region has the DNA TGTGCCAGCAGTTGGACTAGCGGCTCCTACGAGCAGTACTTC. Protein product: CASSWTSGSYEQYF.

The V call is TRBV19, the J call TRBJ2-6; TRBD1 aligns across 7 bases. V was clipped by 4 bases and J by 0 bases; unmatched bases: 3. The germline gives CDR1 LNHDA, CDR2 SQIVND (reference sequence). The CDR3 has 16 amino acids. The CDR3 is CASSRDSGSGANVLTF. CDR3 nucleotides: TGTGCCAGTAGTAGGGACAGCGGCTCTGGGGCCAACGTCCTGACTTTC.

As regards this clone: This sample also contains other DNA sequences that code for the same CDR3. The chain couples TRBV28 to TRBJ1-5, with a weak D call TRBD1 (6 bases). CDR1 is MDHEN and CDR2 is SYDVKM in the germline V gene. With 6 bases removed from V and 0 bases from J, the gap between germline ends came to 9 bases. The CDR3 has 14 residues. The CDR3 DNA reads TGTGCCAGCAGCCCCAGGGGTAGCAATCAGCCCCAGCATTTT. It codes for CASSPRGSNQPQHF.

This chain connects TRBV29-1 to TRBJ2-1; the D is unclear. The CDR3 is made up of 13 amino acids. V was pared by 2 bases and J by 4 bases, with 9 bases between. Germline-derived CDR1 and CDR2 are SQVTM and ANQGSEA. The CDR3 DNA reads TGCAGCGTTGAAATGGGCCATTACAATGAGCAGTTCTTC. This codes for CSVEMGHYNEQFF.

The rearrangement uses TRBV5-4 and TRBJ2-1; no reliable D call. This CDR3 region has 15 residues. Trimming cost V 1 base and J 0 bases, with 8 bases left between them. CDR1 and CDR2 from the germline V gene are SGHNT and YYREEE (reference sequence). Here the CDR3 reads CASSLSPSSYNEQFF. The CDR3 DNA follows: TGTGCCAGCAGCTTGTCACCTAGCTCCTACAATGAGCAGTTCTTC.

V is TRBV12-3 or TRBV12-4 and J is TRBJ1-6, with D possibly TRBD1 on 6 matching bases. Trimming removed 11 bases from V and 7 bases from J, with 15 bases in between. The CDR3 is made up of 13 amino acids. CDR3: CASLGGGNSPLHF. The CDR3 DNA reads TGTGCCTCACTAGGGGGGGGAAATTCACCCCTCCACTTT.

The rearrangement links TRBV30 to TRBJ2-3, with D possibly TRBD2 on 6 matching bases. With 3 bases removed from V and 2 bases from J, the gap between germline ends came to 12 bases. Germline CDR1 and CDR2: GTSNPN and SVGIG (reference sequence). This CDR3 has 14 amino acids. The CDR3 protein is CAWSGVAVTDTQYF. The DNA for the CDR3 is TGTGCCTGGAGCGGGGTAGCGGTCACAGATACGCAGTATTTT.

This clone was counted between two and nine times. The chain has TRBV5-6 and TRBJ1-3, with unresolved D. This CDR3 has 14 residues. V lost 2 bases and J lost 7, with 13 bases in between. Germline V gene lookup returns CDR1 SGHDT and CDR2 YYEEEE. CDR3 nucleotide sequence: TGTGCCAGCAGCTTCAGTGGACTTCTGAACACCATATATTTT. It yields the protein CASSFSGLLNTIYF.

This clone was recorded once. This sequence joins TRBV25-1 and TRBJ2-7, with 9 bases lining up with TRBD2. Looked up from germline, CDR1 is MGHDK and CDR2 is SYGVNS. V lost 5 bases to trimming and J lost 6 bases; unmatched junction nucleotides: 5. The CDR3 has 13 residues. CDR3 in amino acids: CASSPGLALEQYF. CDR3 in DNA: TGTGCCAGCAGTCCGGGACTAGCTCTCGAGCAGTACTTC.

The chain employs TRBV24-1 and TRBJ2-1; 8 positions match TRBD1. The CDR3 spans 12 residues. V dropped 7 bases and J dropped 15; count of bases not matched to a gene: 10. CDR1 and CDR2 (germline): KGHDR, SFDVKD. In nucleotides, the CDR3 is TGTGCCACCAGCCTGGACAGGGCGTCGTTGTTCTTC. Translated, it gives CATSLDRASLFF.

The rearrangement links TRBV28 to TRBJ1-5; the D gene is possibly TRBD1 (5 bases). CDR3 length: 14 amino acids. V gave up 2 bases and J gave up 6 bases, with 11 bases separating them. Germline V lookup: CDR1 MDHEN, CDR2 SYDVKM. The DNA for the CDR3 is TGTGCCAGCAGTTTACAGGGCGGTCGTCAGCCCCAGCATTTT. Protein sequence: CASSLQGGRQPQHF.